This T cell receptor (beta chain) came from a study of control samples from healthy donors and cancer patients. V lost 5 bases and J lost 12, with 14 bases in between. Germline lookup yields CDR1 SGHAT and CDR2 FQDESV (reference sequence). There are 11 residues in the CDR3. Data came from immunoSEQ multiplex PCR; TCRdb stores just in-frame clones and leaves some out. This sample carries 100,000 to 150,000 clones, 87% of them seen once, and the ten largest clones take around 2%. The table lists this clone with a count of one. V gene TRBV11-1 combines with J gene TRBJ2-7; D call uncertain. Sequenced material: blood. The TCR sequence derives from a man between 18 and 35 years old in good health. The CDR3 DNA follows: TGTGCCAGCAGCCGGACCCGGGTCATGTACTTC. Protein product: CASSRTRVMYF.